This T cell receptor beta chain was identified during a study of patients and donors after allogeneic stem cell transplantation. Via MiXCR, TCRdb re-called the RT-PCR reads, giving one row per CDR3 protein. This sample carries about 230,000 distinct CDR3 sequences, approximately 14% of them seen once, and the ten largest clones take 11%. This clonotype has just a few counts. The CDR3 has 11 amino acids. Germline values: CDR1 WSHSY, CDR2 SAAADI. The V end lost 7 bases, the J end lost 9 bases, and 10 bases lay between the germline ends. This sequence originates from a human donor who was either an allogeneic HSCT recipient or a stem cell or donor lymphocyte infusion donor (not recorded which). It is not recorded whose cells these are; they may come from a transplant donor. Sequencing was done on a sample of blood, either unsorted or a sorted T cell fraction (not recorded which). This chain joins TRBV10-2 and TRBJ2-1; a possible D gene is TRBD1 (7 bases). The CDR3 is CASTQGGEQFF. DNA for the CDR3: TGCGCCAGCACCCAGGGGGGTGAGCAGTTCTTC.